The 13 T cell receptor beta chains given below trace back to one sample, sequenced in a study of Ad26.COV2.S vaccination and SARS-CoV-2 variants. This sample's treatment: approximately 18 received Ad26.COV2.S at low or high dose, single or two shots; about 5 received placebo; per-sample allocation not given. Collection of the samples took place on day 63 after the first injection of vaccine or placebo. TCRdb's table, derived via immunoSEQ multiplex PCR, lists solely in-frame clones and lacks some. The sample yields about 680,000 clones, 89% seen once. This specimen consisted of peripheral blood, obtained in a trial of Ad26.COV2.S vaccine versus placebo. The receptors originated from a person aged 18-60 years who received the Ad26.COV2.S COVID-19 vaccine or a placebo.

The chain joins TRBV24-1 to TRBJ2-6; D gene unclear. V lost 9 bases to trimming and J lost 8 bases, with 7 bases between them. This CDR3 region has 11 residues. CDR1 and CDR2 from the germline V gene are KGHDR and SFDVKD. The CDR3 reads CATGSTNVLTF. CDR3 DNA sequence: TGTGCCACCGGGTCTACCAACGTCCTGACTTTC.

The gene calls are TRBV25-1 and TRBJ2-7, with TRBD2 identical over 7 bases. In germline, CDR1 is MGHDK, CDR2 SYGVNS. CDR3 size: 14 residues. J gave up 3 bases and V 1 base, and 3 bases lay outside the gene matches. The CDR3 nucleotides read TGTGCCAGCAGTGAATTGGGCGGGAGCTACGAGCAGTACTTC. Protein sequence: CASSELGGSYEQYF.

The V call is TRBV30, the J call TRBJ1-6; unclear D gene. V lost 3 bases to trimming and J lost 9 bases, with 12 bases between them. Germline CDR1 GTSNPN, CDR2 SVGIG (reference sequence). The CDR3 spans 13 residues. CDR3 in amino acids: CAWSQRDGSPLHF. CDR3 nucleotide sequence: TGTGCCTGGAGCCAGCGCGATGGTTCACCCCTCCACTTT.

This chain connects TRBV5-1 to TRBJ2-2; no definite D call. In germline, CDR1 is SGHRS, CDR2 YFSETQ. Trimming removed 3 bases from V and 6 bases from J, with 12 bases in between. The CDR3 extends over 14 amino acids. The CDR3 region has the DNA TGCGCCAGCAGCTCGGCGAGACGATCCGGGGAGCTGTTTTTT. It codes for CASSSARRSGELFF. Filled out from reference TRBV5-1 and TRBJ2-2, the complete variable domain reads KAGVTQTPRYLIKTRGQQVTLSCSPISGHRSVSWYQQTPGQGLQFLFEYFSETQRNKGNFPGRFSGRQFSNSRSEMNVSTLELGDSALYLCASSSARRSGELFFGEGSRLTVL.

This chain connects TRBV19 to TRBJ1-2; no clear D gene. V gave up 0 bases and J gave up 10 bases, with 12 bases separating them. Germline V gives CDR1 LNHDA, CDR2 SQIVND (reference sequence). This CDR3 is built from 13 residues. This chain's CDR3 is CASSIDQRIDYTF. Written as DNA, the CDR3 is TGTGCCAGTAGTATAGATCAGAGAATTGACTACACCTTC. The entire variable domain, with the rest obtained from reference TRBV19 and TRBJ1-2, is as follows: DGGITQSPKYLFRKEGQNVTLSCEQNLNHDAMYWYRQDPGQGLRLIYYSQIVNDFQKGDIAEGYSVSREKKESFPLTVTSAQKNPTAFYLCASSIDQRIDYTFGSGTRLTVV.

The CDR3 reads CASSPPGTAAYEQYF. The CDR3 DNA follows: TGTGCCAGCTCACCGCCCGGGACAGCTGCCTACGAGCAGTACTTC. The chain uses TRBV18 and TRBJ2-7, with 7 bases aligning to TRBD1. Germline CDR1 is KGHSH and CDR2 is LQKENI. The V gene end was trimmed by 3 bases and the J gene end by 2 bases; junction bases not matched to a gene: 7. The CDR3 covers 15 residues.

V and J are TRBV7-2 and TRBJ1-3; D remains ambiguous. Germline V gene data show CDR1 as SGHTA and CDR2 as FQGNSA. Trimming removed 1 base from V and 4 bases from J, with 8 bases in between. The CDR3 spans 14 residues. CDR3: CASSLGVGGNTIYF. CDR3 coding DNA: TGTGCCAGCAGCTTAGGGGTGGGGGGAAACACCATATATTTT.

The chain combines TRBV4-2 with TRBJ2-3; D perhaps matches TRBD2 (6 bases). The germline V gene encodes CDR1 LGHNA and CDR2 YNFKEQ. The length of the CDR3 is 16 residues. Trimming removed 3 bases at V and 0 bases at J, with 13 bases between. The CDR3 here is CASSQELAASTDTQYF. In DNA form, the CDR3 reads TGTGCCAGCAGCCAGGAATTAGCGGCCAGCACAGATACGCAGTATTTT.

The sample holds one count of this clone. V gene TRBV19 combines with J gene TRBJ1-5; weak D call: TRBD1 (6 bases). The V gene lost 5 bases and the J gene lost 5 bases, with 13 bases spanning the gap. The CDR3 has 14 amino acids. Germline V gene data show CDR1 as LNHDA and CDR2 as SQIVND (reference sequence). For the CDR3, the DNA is TGTGCCAGTAGTCGGACAGACGTTTATCAGCCCCAGCATTTT. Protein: CASSRTDVYQPQHF.

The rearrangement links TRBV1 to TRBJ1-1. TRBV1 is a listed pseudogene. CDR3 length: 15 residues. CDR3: CTSSQDPRYEGESFF. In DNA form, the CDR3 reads TGCACCAGCAGCCAAGATCCCCGATATGAGGGAGAATCTTTCTTT.

This chain's CDR3 is CASSSDRQNTDTQYF. The CDR3, as DNA: TGTGCCAGCAGCTCGGACAGGCAAAACACAGATACGCAGTATTTT. The V gene is TRBV7-3, the J gene TRBJ2-3, with TRBD1 matching 7 bases. Looked up from germline, CDR1 is SGHTA and CDR2 is FQGTGA. Germline trimming cut 4 bases from V and 2 bases from J; bases unmatched to any gene: 6. This CDR3 is built from 15 residues.

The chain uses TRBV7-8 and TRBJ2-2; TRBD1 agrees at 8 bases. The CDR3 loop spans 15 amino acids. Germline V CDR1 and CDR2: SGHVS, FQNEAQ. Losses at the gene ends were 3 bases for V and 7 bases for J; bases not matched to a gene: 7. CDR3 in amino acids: CASSFGTGRGGELFF. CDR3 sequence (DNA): TGTGCCAGCAGCTTCGGGACAGGACGGGGCGGGGAGCTGTTTTTT.

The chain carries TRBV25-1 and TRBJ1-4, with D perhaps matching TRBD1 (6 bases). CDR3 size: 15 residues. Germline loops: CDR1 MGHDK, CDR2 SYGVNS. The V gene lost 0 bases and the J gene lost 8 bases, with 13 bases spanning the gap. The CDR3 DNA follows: TGTGCCAGCAGTGAATACCCCCACAGGGACGAAAAACTGTTTTTT. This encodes CASSEYPHRDEKLFF.